This T cell receptor beta chain was identified in a study of T cell repertoires in cytomegalovirus infection. Study results and limitations: HLA-C-restricted TCR beta clonotypes specific for CMV led the ex vivo response.

This CDR3 is 16 amino acids long. The V gene lost 3 bases and the J gene lost 0 bases, with 14 bases spanning the gap. Germline V gives CDR1 LNHDA, CDR2 SQIVND (reference sequence). In the case of this clonotype: Its matching antigen is unknown.

TCRdb independently ran MiXCR on the reads; one entry per CDR3 protein. Of about 490,000 distinct CDR3 sequences in the sample, roughly 12% were seen once. The sample comprised PBMCs. The receptor comes from a human donor in good health (CMV status not recorded). Some clones in this sample may be carry-over from other donors' samples. V and J are TRBV19 and TRBJ1-2; D perhaps matches TRBD1 (5 bases). Here the CDR3 reads CASSIGPGKPNYGYTF. CDR3 sequence (DNA): TGTGCCAGTAGTATCGGTCCAGGGAAACCTAACTATGGCTACACCTTC.